These T cell receptor beta chains were read from a single sample in a study of cytomegalovirus exposure and HLA in healthy donors. Assay used: immunoSEQ multiplex PCR; TCRdb lists only in-frame clones, some missing. The repertoire holds about 140,000 clones, with 84% as singletons. Sequencing input: PBMCs. The receptors originated from a woman aged 25-40 years in good health and CMV-seronegative. Each CDR3 is given with its conserved first and last residue. The order of the fields is CDR3 length, V gene, J gene, D gene, clone size, CDR3 DNA, CDR3 protein. A D gene is named only where the DNA matches it firmly. Clone size appears in some rows only: once, few, many, or a class for an expanded clone.

cdr3_length: 14
v_call: TRBV18
j_call: TRBJ1-2
d_call: NA
clone_size: once
cdr3_nt: TGTGCCAGCTCACAGGGGTCGGATAACTATGGCTACACCTTC
cdr3_aa: CASSQGSDNYGYTF

cdr3_length: 14
v_call: TRBV6-1
j_call: TRBJ1-1
d_call: NA
clone_size: NA
cdr3_nt: TGTGCCAGCAGGGATCAGGGGTGGAACACTGAAGCTTTCTTT
cdr3_aa: CASRDQGWNTEAFF

cdr3_length: 15
v_call: TRBV6-1
j_call: TRBJ1-4
d_call: NA
clone_size: NA
cdr3_nt: TGTGCCAGCAGTACGTGGACCCAGCGGAGCGAAAAACTGTTTTTT
cdr3_aa: CASSTWTQRSEKLFF

cdr3_length: 13
v_call: TRBV6-5
j_call: TRBJ2-2
d_call: NA
clone_size: NA
cdr3_nt: TGTGCCAGCAGTTACTTAGCGCCAGGGGAGCTGTTTTTT
cdr3_aa: CASSYLAPGELFF

cdr3_length: 16
v_call: TRBV5-1
j_call: TRBJ2-2
d_call: NA
clone_size: NA
cdr3_nt: TGCGCCAGCAGCCCGGCGACAGGCGCTAACACCGGGGAGCTGTTTTTT
cdr3_aa: CASSPATGANTGELFF

cdr3_length: 15
v_call: TRBV28
j_call: TRBJ1-1
d_call: NA
clone_size: once
cdr3_nt: TGTGCCAGCGTCCCCAGGGGAAGAAAGAACACTGAAGCTTTCTTT
cdr3_aa: CASVPRGRKNTEAFF

cdr3_length: 15
v_call: TRBV11-2
j_call: TRBJ1-3
d_call: NA
clone_size: NA
cdr3_nt: TGTGCCAGCAGCCCGACATTAGGCTCTGGAAACACCATATATTTT
cdr3_aa: CASSPTLGSGNTIYF

cdr3_length: 12
v_call: TRBV2
j_call: TRBJ2-1
d_call: NA
clone_size: few
cdr3_nt: TGTGCCAGCAGTCCGACTACCAGTGAGCAGTTCTTC
cdr3_aa: CASSPTTSEQFF

cdr3_length: 14
v_call: TRBV27
j_call: TRBJ1-4
d_call: NA
clone_size: NA
cdr3_nt: TGTGCCAGCAGTTCGGTGGCAACTAATGAAAAACTGTTTTTT
cdr3_aa: CASSSVATNEKLFF

cdr3_length: 14
v_call: TRBV6-1
j_call: TRBJ2-5
d_call: NA
clone_size: NA
cdr3_nt: TGTGCCAGCACCATTGGGCATTCTTTGGGGACCCAGTACTTC
cdr3_aa: CASTIGHSLGTQYF

cdr3_length: 16
v_call: TRBV19
j_call: TRBJ1-1
d_call: NA
clone_size: NA
cdr3_nt: TGTGCCAGTAGTGTCCCCCCGGGGTACGGGGACACTGAAGCTTTCTTT
cdr3_aa: CASSVPPGYGDTEAFF

cdr3_length: 16
v_call: TRBV27
j_call: TRBJ1-4
d_call: NA
clone_size: NA
cdr3_nt: TGTGCCAGCAGTTTTAGGACACCTCCAACTAATGAAAAACTGTTTTTT
cdr3_aa: CASSFRTPPTNEKLFF

cdr3_length: 15
v_call: TRBV5-1
j_call: TRBJ1-4
d_call: TRBD1
clone_size: NA
cdr3_nt: TGCGCCAGCGGACAGGGGGCAGCAACTAATGAAAAACTGTTTTTT
cdr3_aa: CASGQGAATNEKLFF

cdr3_length: 15
v_call: TRBV9
j_call: TRBJ1-3
d_call: NA
clone_size: NA
cdr3_nt: TGTGCCAGCAGCGTAACGGGGATTTCTGGAAACACCATATATTTT
cdr3_aa: CASSVTGISGNTIYF

cdr3_length: 16
v_call: TRBV27
j_call: TRBJ2-2
d_call: TRBD2
clone_size: NA
cdr3_nt: TGTGCCAGCAGTTTAGGTAGCGGGGGGGTCTTCGGGGAGCTGTTTTTT
cdr3_aa: CASSLGSGGVFGELFF

cdr3_length: 13
v_call: TRBV6-1
j_call: TRBJ1-2
d_call: NA
clone_size: NA
cdr3_nt: TGTGCCAGCAGTGAAGCCGACACTTATGGCTACACCTTC
cdr3_aa: CASSEADTYGYTF

cdr3_length: 13
v_call: TRBV19
j_call: TRBJ1-1
d_call: NA
clone_size: NA
cdr3_nt: TGTGCCAGTAGTACGGGGATTAACACTGAAGCTTTCTTT
cdr3_aa: CASSTGINTEAFF

cdr3_length: 13
v_call: TRBV2
j_call: TRBJ2-2
d_call: NA
clone_size: NA
cdr3_nt: TGTGCCAGCAGGCAGGTCCTAACCGGGGAGCTGTTTTTT
cdr3_aa: CASRQVLTGELFF

cdr3_length: 12
v_call: TRBV5-1
j_call: TRBJ2-3
d_call: TRBD1
clone_size: NA
cdr3_nt: TGCGCCAGCAGCTACGGACAGGGTACGCAGTATTTT
cdr3_aa: CASSYGQGTQYF